One sample yielded the 28 T cell receptor beta chains listed below, sequenced in a study of blood T cell repertoires in COVID-19. Libraries were prepared by immunoSEQ multiplex PCR; TCRdb keeps only in-frame clonotypes and omits some of them. The data show 43,000 or so clones, about four fifths seen once. The sample was peripheral blood. These receptors were taken from a woman aged 55 to 70 with acute or convalescent COVID-19.

The chain carries TRBV4-1 and TRBJ2-7; TRBD1 agrees at 9 bases. Germline V CDR1 and CDR2: MGHRA, YSYEKL. J lost 5 bases, V lost 3 bases, and 14 bases had no gene match. The CDR3 has 17 amino acids. The CDR3 DNA sequence: TGCGCCAGCAGCCACGTTCTCCCCGGGACAGGGACTGACGAGCAGTACTTC. Translation: CASSHVLPGTGTDEQYF.

This chain uses TRBV9 with TRBJ1-2; TRBD1 matches 8 bases. Looked up from germline, CDR1 is SGDLS and CDR2 is YYNGEE. This CDR3 is built from 17 residues. The V segment lost 3 bases and the J segment 0 bases; nucleotides outside the gene matches: 10. The CDR3 region has the DNA TGTGCCAGCAGCGCTAACAGGGGGACAACACCTAACTATGGCTACACCTTC. The encoded protein is CASSANRGTTPNYGYTF.

This chain joins TRBV7-2 and TRBJ1-1; tentatively, D is TRBD1 (5 bases). From germline, CDR1 is SGHTA and CDR2 FQGNSA. The CDR3 extends over 16 amino acids. The V and J ends lost 4 bases and 1 base respectively, with 16 bases between them. The chain's CDR3 is CASSSGGARRNTEAFF. The CDR3 coding sequence is TGTGCCAGCAGCTCGGGCGGGGCCAGGCGGAACACTGAAGCTTTCTTT. Full variable domain (remainder filled in from reference TRBV7-2 and TRBJ1-1): GAGVSQSPSNKVTEKGKDVELRCDPISGHTALYWYRQSLGQGLEFLIYFQGNSAPDKSGLPSDRFSAERTGGSVSTLTIQRTQQEDSAVYLCASSSGGARRNTEAFFGQGTRLTVV.

Worth noting for this clone: A junction boundary mismatches the germline segment, possibly from a read error. The chain joins TRBV2 to TRBJ2-7; 8 nucleotides agree with TRBD1. The germline gives CDR1 SNHLY, CDR2 FYNNEI. This CDR3 comprises 14 residues. CDR3 coding DNA: TGTGCCAGTAGTGAAGGACAGGGATCCTACGAGCAGTACTTC. Protein product: CASSEGQGSYEQYF.

V gene TRBV10-3 combines with J gene TRBJ2-7; 7 nucleotides agree with TRBD2. Germline assignment: CDR1 ENHRY and CDR2 SYGVKD. J lost 3 bases, V lost 2 bases, and 1 base had no gene match. This CDR3 is 13 amino acids long. The CDR3 reads CAISEPSGYEQYF. CDR3 sequence (DNA): TGTGCCATCAGTGAGCCTAGCGGCTACGAGCAGTACTTC.

The chain recombines TRBV2 with TRBJ2-1; D is possibly TRBD1 (6 bases). This CDR3 has 14 amino acids. V lost 0 bases and J lost 8, with 11 bases in between. Germline assignment: CDR1 SNHLY and CDR2 FYNNEI. CDR3 DNA sequence: TGTGCCAGCAGTGAAGCGAACAGGGCTCATGAGCAGTTCTTC. Protein sequence: CASSEANRAHEQFF.

The chain uses TRBV5-4 and TRBJ1-2, with 8 bases fitting TRBD1. The V segment lost 4 bases and the J segment 6 bases; nucleotides outside the gene matches: 8. CDR1 and CDR2 (germline): SGHNT, YYREEE (reference sequence). The CDR3 is 14 residues long. The CDR3 DNA is TGTGCCAGCAGCGACCAGGGGGCCAAGGATGGCTACACCTTC. It is translated as CASSDQGAKDGYTF.

The chain uses TRBV27 and TRBJ2-7, with TRBD1 identical over 7 bases. This CDR3 spans 14 amino acids. Germline V gene lookup returns CDR1 MNHEY and CDR2 SMNVEV (reference sequence). V gave up 3 bases and J gave up 6 bases; unmatched junction bases: 8. The CDR3, as DNA: TGTGCCAGCAGTTTCTACCCCAGGACAGGCGAGCAGTACTTC. This gives the protein CASSFYPRTGEQYF.

The J gene is TRBJ2-3, the V gene TRBV5-1, with D tentatively TRBD2 (5 bases). CDR3 size: 12 residues. The V gene lost 4 bases and the J gene lost 7 bases, with 10 bases spanning the gap. Germline values: CDR1 SGHRS, CDR2 YFSETQ. CDR3 region: CASSTTTNTQYF. The CDR3 nucleotides are TGCGCCAGCAGCACGACTACGAATACGCAGTATTTT.

The chain employs TRBV11-3 and TRBJ1-1; 7 positions agree with TRBD1. The germline CDR1 and CDR2 sequences are SGHNT and YENEEA. The CDR3 loop spans 14 amino acids. Losses at the gene ends were 5 bases for V and 6 bases for J; bases not matched to a gene: 9. CDR3 in DNA: TGTGCCAGCAGCGTACAGGGGTGGGAAGCTGAAGCTTTCTTT. Its translation: CASSVQGWEAEAFF.

This clone was detected once. The chain has TRBV7-6 and TRBJ2-7, with 8 bases fitting TRBD1. Germline CDR1 and CDR2: SGHVS and FNYEAQ. After removal of 1 base from V and 0 bases from J, the junction contained 8 bases not matched to a gene. This CDR3 has 17 residues. The CDR3, as DNA: TGTGCCAGCAGCTTAGAATTACAGGGGGGTGGCTCCTACGAGCAGTACTTC. This sequence encodes CASSLELQGGGSYEQYF.

The V call is TRBV6-6, the J call TRBJ2-7, with D unclear. Trimming stripped 6 bases from V and 3 bases from J, with 9 bases between. The V gene's germline CDR1 is MNHNY and CDR2 SVGAGI (reference sequence). The length of the CDR3 is 12 residues. The CDR3 bases are TGTGCCAGCAGCCCCTACGGCTACGAGCAGTACTTC. This sequence encodes CASSPYGYEQYF.

In DNA, the CDR3 is TGTGCCAGCAGTCCCTCGGGGGGCTACTACGAGCAGTACTTC. Its protein is CASSPSGGYYEQYF. This chain connects TRBV27 to TRBJ2-7; tentatively, D is TRBD2 (7 bases). The V gene lost 5 bases and the J gene lost 3 bases, with 14 bases spanning the gap. The germline V gene has CDR1 MNHEY and CDR2 SMNVEV (reference sequence). The CDR3 has 14 residues.

The chain carries TRBV18 and TRBJ1-1; 8 bases match TRBD1. The length of the CDR3 is 16 residues. Germline V lookup: CDR1 KGHSH, CDR2 LQKENI. The V gene end was trimmed by 3 bases and the J gene end by 5 bases; junction bases not matched to a gene: 11. CDR3 protein: CASSPPSNRGTTEAFF. The CDR3 coding sequence is TGTGCCAGCTCACCGCCCTCTAACAGGGGGACTACTGAAGCTTTCTTT.

The rearrangement uses TRBV12-3 or TRBV12-4 and TRBJ2-7, with 7 positions matching TRBD2. The CDR3 covers 11 residues. The J segment lost 9 bases and the V segment lost 6 bases, leaving 5 bases of the junction unmatched. The CDR3 here is CASSDQRGQYF. The CDR3, as DNA: TGTGCCAGCAGCGACCAGCGGGGGCAGTACTTC.

This clone was counted between two and nine times. The rearrangement links TRBV4-2 to TRBJ2-7; D may be TRBD1 (5 bases). The CDR3 contains 16 residues. With 1 base removed from V and 1 base from J, the gap between germline ends came to 14 bases. Germline-derived CDR1 and CDR2 are LGHNA and YNFKEQ. CDR3 bases: TGTGCCAGCAGCCAAGTCCCCCGACAGAGTTCCTACGAGCAGTACTTC. This translates into CASSQVPRQSSYEQYF.

The chain links TRBV11-2 to TRBJ2-2; weak D call: TRBD2 (5 bases). This CDR3 contains 14 residues. Trimming pared 3 bases from V and 6 bases from J, leaving 11 bases between. The germline V gene has CDR1 SGHAT and CDR2 FQNNGV. CDR3 loop: CASSFSGIAGELFF. The CDR3, as DNA: TGTGCCAGCAGCTTCTCGGGAATTGCCGGGGAGCTGTTTTTT.

The chain links TRBV4-1 to TRBJ2-7, with TRBD1 matching over 10 bases. The V segment lost 5 bases and the J segment 0 bases; nucleotides outside the gene matches: 4. The germline CDR1 and CDR2 sequences are MGHRA and YSYEKL. CDR3 length equals 15 residues. The chain's CDR3 is CASSSRTGGSYEQYF. As DNA, the CDR3 is TGCGCCAGCAGCTCCAGGACAGGGGGCTCCTACGAGCAGTACTTC.

V and J are TRBV5-6 and TRBJ1-1; 7 nucleotides align to TRBD1. CDR3 length: 13 amino acids. The V segment lost 1 base and the J segment 6 bases; nucleotides outside the gene matches: 3. CDR1 is SGHDT and CDR2 is YYEEEE in the germline V gene. The CDR3 DNA reads as TGTGCCAGCAGCTTGTCAGGGGGGTCTGAAGCTTTCTTT. Translating gives CASSLSGGSEAFF.

The J gene is TRBJ2-1, the V gene TRBV29-1; D not certain. Per the germline V gene, CDR1 is SQVTM and CDR2 is ANQGSEA. Trimming took 4 bases from V and 9 from J, leaving 13 bases between them. This CDR3 contains 12 residues. Written as DNA, the CDR3 is TGCAGCGTTGGCGCCAGCCGCGGTGAGCAGTTCTTC. This translates into CSVGASRGEQFF.

The rearrangement uses TRBV28 and TRBJ2-6; 7 bases are a match to TRBD1. This CDR3 spans 15 amino acids. Germline V gene data show CDR1 as MDHEN and CDR2 as SYDVKM. Trimming at V came to 6 bases and at J to 1 base, leaving 3 bases not matched to a gene. The CDR3 region is CASSRDSSGANVLTF. The CDR3 coding sequence is TGTGCCAGCAGCCGGGACAGTTCTGGGGCCAACGTCCTGACTTTC.

A few counts support this clone. This chain uses TRBV7-9 with TRBJ2-5; 7 bases agree with TRBD1. CDR3 length: 14 residues. After removal of 5 bases from V and 4 bases from J, the junction contained 7 bases not matched to a gene. The germline V gene encodes CDR1 SEHNR and CDR2 FQNEAQ (reference sequence). The CDR3 nucleotides read TGTGCCAGCAGCGCCACAGGGGTCCCAGAGACCCAGTACTTC. This translates into CASSATGVPETQYF.

The chain joins TRBV7-6 to TRBJ1-5, with TRBD1 matching 7 bases. Germline V lookup: CDR1 SGHVS, CDR2 FNYEAQ. CDR3 length: 17 residues. V shed 5 bases and J 2 bases; nucleotides not matched to a gene: 12. The CDR3 sequence: CASSPYSRDRGNQPQHF. For the CDR3, the DNA is TGTGCCAGCAGCCCCTACTCCCGCGACAGGGGCAATCAGCCCCAGCATTTT.

V is TRBV19 and J is TRBJ2-3; D is unclear. CDR1 is LNHDA and CDR2 is SQIVND in the germline V gene (reference sequence). The CDR3 consists of 14 residues. V was trimmed by 2 bases and J by 5 bases, leaving 11 bases between them. The CDR3 region has the DNA TGTGCCAGTAGTATAACGTCGGGTGTAGATACGCAGTATTTT. Its protein is CASSITSGVDTQYF.

The V and J genes are TRBV5-6 and TRBJ1-1; D possibly corresponds to TRBD1 (5 bases). Trimming removed 0 bases at V and 6 bases at J, with 12 bases between. Germline assignment: CDR1 SGHDT and CDR2 YYEEEE. CDR3 length equals 14 residues. For the CDR3, the DNA is TGTGCCAGCAGCTTGGCCGTAGGGGCCCCTGAAGCTTTCTTT. This codes for CASSLAVGAPEAFF.

V usage is TRBV10-3 and J usage is TRBJ2-3, with 7 positions matching TRBD2. Germline CDR1 ENHRY, CDR2 SYGVKD. With V trimmed by 6 bases and J by 2 bases, 8 bases remained unmatched. The CDR3 runs 15 residues. CDR3 sequence (DNA): TGTGCCATCAGCGAACGGGGGGAACCCACAGATACGCAGTATTTT. Encoded protein: CAISERGEPTDTQYF.

The chain joins TRBV15 to TRBJ2-5, with 7 bases identical to TRBD2. The CDR3 has 18 amino acids. The germline CDR1 and CDR2 sequences are LNHNV and YYDKDF (reference sequence). V lost 0 bases and J lost 6; bases outside the gene matches: 16. The CDR3: CATSRDPLAATPFQTQYF. The CDR3 DNA reads TGTGCCACCAGCAGAGATCCCCTAGCGGCGACTCCTTTTCAGACCCAGTACTTC.

V usage is TRBV19 and J usage is TRBJ1-1; D is possibly TRBD1 (6 bases). The ends were cut back, 5 bases at V and 5 bases at J, with 15 bases in the middle. CDR1 LNHDA and CDR2 SQIVND come from the germline V gene (reference sequence). This CDR3 is built from 14 residues. The CDR3 nucleotides are TGTGCCAGTAGTCCATACGCAGGGGAGACTGAAGCTTTCTTT. It encodes CASSPYAGETEAFF. Based on the CDR3 plus reference TRBV19 and TRBJ1-1, the full variable domain is DGGITQSPKYLFRKEGQNVTLSCEQNLNHDAMYWYRQDPGQGLRLIYYSQIVNDFQKGDIAEGYSVSREKKESFPLTVTSAQKNPTAFYLCASSPYAGETEAFFGQGTRLTVV.